This is a list of T cell receptor beta chains from one sample in a study of shared clonotypes between healthy human individuals. The table came from immunoSEQ multiplex PCR; TCRdb's copy has only in-frame clones and leaves some out. The sample comprises roughly 500,000 clones, around 78% of which are singletons, and over 10% rests with the top ten. Sequencing input: PBMCs. The receptors shown here come from a woman in her thirties or forties in good health. Some clones in this sample may be carry-over from other donors' samples. The CDR3 runs from the conserved cysteine through the conserved F or W. The D gene is left open where the match is weak. Expanded clones get a size class; other rows say once, few or many, or leave the size out.

>TRBJ2-7|TRBV28|.|TRBD1
CASSHRGSYEQYF
TGTGCCAGCAGTCACAGGGGTTCCTACGAGCAGTACTTC
>TRBJ2-7|TRBV4-1|.|TRBD1
CASSQTGQGSYEQYF
TGCGCCAGCAGCCAGACGGGACAGGGTTCCTACGAGCAGTACTTC
>TRBJ2-2|TRBV7-3|.|.
CASSLGGDRFTGELFF
TGTGCCAGCAGCTTAGGAGGGGACCGCTTTACCGGGGAGCTGTTTTTT
>TRBJ2-1|TRBV7-9|.|TRBD2
CASSLGLAEQFF
TGTGCCAGCAGCCTAGGACTAGCTGAGCAGTTCTTC
>TRBJ1-2|TRBV15|.|.
CATSRDRARTNYGYTF
TGTGCCACCAGCAGAGATAGGGCCAGAACTAACTATGGCTACACCTTC
>TRBJ2-5|TRBV5-1|.|.
CASTVGGRTQETQYF
TGCGCCAGCACGGTCGGGGGGCGCACCCAAGAGACCCAGTACTTC
>TRBJ2-7|TRBV4-1|.|TRBD2
CASSQGLAASYEQYF
TGCGCCAGCAGCCAAGGACTAGCCGCCTCCTACGAGCAGTACTTC
>TRBJ2-7|TRBV27|.|.
CASSTKISGYEQYF
TGTGCCAGCAGCACCAAAATTAGCGGCTACGAGCAGTACTTC
>TRBJ2-7|TRBV7-3|few|.
CASSKGSNYEQYF
TGTGCCAGCAGTAAGGGGTCAAACTACGAGCAGTACTTC
>TRBJ2-2|TRBV6-5|.|TRBD1
CASSYDRVGTGELFF
TGTGCCAGCAGTTACGACAGGGTTGGCACCGGGGAGCTGTTTTTT
>TRBJ2-3|TRBV15|.|TRBD1
CATSGGQGIMTDTQYF
TGTGCCACCAGCGGAGGACAGGGGATTATGACAGATACGCAGTATTTT
>TRBJ2-5|TRBV5-1|.|TRBD1
CASSLDDRGETQYF
TGCGCCAGCAGCTTGGATGACAGGGGGGAGACCCAGTACTTC
>TRBJ2-7|TRBV10-3|many|TRBD2
CAISESTPWTSGSYEQYF
TGTGCCATCAGTGAGTCGACCCCTTGGACTAGCGGATCCTACGAGCAGTACTTC
>TRBJ2-1|TRBV4-1|.|TRBD2
CASSLREGQFSYNEQFF
TGCGCCAGCAGTCTGCGGGAGGGCCAGTTCTCCTACAATGAGCAGTTCTTC
>TRBJ2-5|TRBV30|.|.
CAWSLDRTQETQYF
TGTGCCTGGAGTTTGGACCGAACTCAAGAGACCCAGTACTTC
>TRBJ1-4|TRBV27|.|TRBD1
CASSWTGRAEKLFF
TGTGCCAGCAGTTGGACAGGGCGGGCTGAAAAACTGTTTTTT
>TRBJ2-3|TRBV5-6|once|TRBD2
CASSAGLDSTDTQYF
TGTGCCAGCAGCGCTGGACTAGACTCCACAGATACGCAGTATTTT
>TRBJ2-5|TRBV5-1|.|.
CASSLRPLYEAETQYF
TGCGCCAGCAGCCTCCGGCCCCTTTATGAGGCGGAGACCCAGTACTTC
>TRBJ1-5|TRBV4-3|.|.
CASSQDGASNQPQHF
TGCGCCAGCAGCCAAGATGGGGCTAGCAATCAGCCCCAGCATTTT
>TRBJ1-1|TRBV29-1|.|.
CSVEKGAGTEAFF
TGCAGCGTTGAAAAAGGGGCAGGGACTGAAGCTTTCTTT
>TRBJ2-3|TRBV2|.|TRBD2
CASRAGLSTDTQYF
TGTGCCAGCAGAGCGGGACTCAGCACAGATACGCAGTATTTT
>TRBJ2-5|TRBV4-3|few|.
CASSQDRADGQETQYF
TGCGCCAGCAGCCAAGACCGGGCGGACGGTCAAGAGACCCAGTACTTC
>TRBJ2-7|TRBV6-1|many|.
CASRSPPGREQYF
TGTGCCAGCAGGTCTCCCCCGGGTCGCGAGCAGTACTTC
>TRBJ2-6|TRBV29-1|.|.
CSVPGGSGANVLTF
TGCAGCGTCCCTGGTGGCTCTGGGGCCAACGTCCTGACTTTC
>TRBJ2-3|TRBV28|.|.
CASSRTGPDTQYF
TGTGCCAGCAGTCGCACAGGGCCAGATACGCAGTATTTT
>TRBJ2-3|TRBV4-1|.|TRBD1
CASSQVWETGAFTDTQYF
TGCGCCAGCAGCCAAGTGTGGGAGACAGGGGCATTCACAGATACGCAGTATTTT
>TRBJ2-7|TRBV19|.|.
CASSLNRGGSYEQYF
TGTGCCAGTAGTCTAAACCGTGGGGGTTCCTACGAGCAGTACTTC